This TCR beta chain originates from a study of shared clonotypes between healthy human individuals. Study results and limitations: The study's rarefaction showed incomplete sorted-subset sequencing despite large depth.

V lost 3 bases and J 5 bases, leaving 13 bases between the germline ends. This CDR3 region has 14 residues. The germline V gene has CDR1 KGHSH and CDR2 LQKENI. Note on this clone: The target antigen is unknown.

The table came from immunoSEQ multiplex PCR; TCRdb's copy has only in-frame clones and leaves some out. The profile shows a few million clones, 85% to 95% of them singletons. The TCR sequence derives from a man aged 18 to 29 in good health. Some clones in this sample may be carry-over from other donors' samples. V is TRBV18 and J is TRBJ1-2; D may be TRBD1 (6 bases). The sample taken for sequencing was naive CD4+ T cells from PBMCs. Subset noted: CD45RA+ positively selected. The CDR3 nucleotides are TGTGCCAGCTCACCCGGAACAGGGATTTATGGCTACACCTTC. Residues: CASSPGTGIYGYTF.